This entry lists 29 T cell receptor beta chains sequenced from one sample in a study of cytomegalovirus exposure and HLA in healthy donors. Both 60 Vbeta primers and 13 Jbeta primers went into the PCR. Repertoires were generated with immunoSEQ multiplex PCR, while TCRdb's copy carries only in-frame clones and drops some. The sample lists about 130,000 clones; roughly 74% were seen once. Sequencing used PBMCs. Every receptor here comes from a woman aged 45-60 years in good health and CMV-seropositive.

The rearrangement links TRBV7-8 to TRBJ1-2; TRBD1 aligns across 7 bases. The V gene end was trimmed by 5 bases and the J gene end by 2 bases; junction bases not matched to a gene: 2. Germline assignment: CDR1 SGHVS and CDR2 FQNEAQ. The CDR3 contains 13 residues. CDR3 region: CASSLRGNYGYTF. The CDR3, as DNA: TGTGCCAGCAGCCTCAGGGGGAACTATGGCTACACCTTC.

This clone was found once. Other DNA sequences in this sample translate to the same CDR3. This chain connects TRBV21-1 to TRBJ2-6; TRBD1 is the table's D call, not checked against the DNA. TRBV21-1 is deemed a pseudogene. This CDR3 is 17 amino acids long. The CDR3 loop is CASSKRMRGSGANVLTF. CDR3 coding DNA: TGTGCCAGCAGCAAACGGATGAGGGGGTCTGGGGCCAACGTCCTGACTTTC.

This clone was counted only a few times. The CDR3 here is CASSAVAPGDYEQYF. The DNA of the CDR3 is TGCGCCAGCAGCGCCGTAGCTCCCGGGGACTACGAGCAGTACTTC. This chain uses TRBV5-1 with TRBJ2-7, with a weak D call TRBD2 (5 bases). The length of the CDR3 is 15 residues. In germline, CDR1 is SGHRS, CDR2 YFSETQ. V was cut by 4 bases and J by 3 bases, with 17 bases left in between.

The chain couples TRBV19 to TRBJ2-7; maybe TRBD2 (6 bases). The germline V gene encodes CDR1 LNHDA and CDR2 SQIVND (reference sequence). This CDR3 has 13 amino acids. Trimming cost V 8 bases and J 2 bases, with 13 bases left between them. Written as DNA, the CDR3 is TGTGCCAGTTCCTGGGACTCTACCTACGAGCAGTACTTC. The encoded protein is CASSWDSTYEQYF.

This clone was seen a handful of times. The CDR3 sequence: CASSHRLVASYNEQFF. For the CDR3, the DNA is TGTGCCAGCAGCCACCGATTGGTAGCTTCCTACAATGAGCAGTTCTTC. This chain connects TRBV7-8 to TRBJ2-1; D remains ambiguous. The V end was cut by 5 bases, the J end by 1 base, with 15 bases between. Per germline, CDR1 SGHVS and CDR2 FQNEAQ. This CDR3 region has 16 residues.

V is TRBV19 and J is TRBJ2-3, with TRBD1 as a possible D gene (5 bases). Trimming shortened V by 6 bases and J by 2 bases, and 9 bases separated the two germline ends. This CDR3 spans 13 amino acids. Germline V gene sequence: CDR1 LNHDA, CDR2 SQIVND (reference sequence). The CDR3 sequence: CASRTADTDTQYF. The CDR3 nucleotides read TGTGCCAGTAGGACAGCCGACACAGATACGCAGTATTTT.

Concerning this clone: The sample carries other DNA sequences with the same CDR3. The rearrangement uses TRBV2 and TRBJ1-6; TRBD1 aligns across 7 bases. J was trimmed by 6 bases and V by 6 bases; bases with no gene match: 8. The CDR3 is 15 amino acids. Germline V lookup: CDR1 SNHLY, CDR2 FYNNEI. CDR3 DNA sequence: TGTGCCAGCAGGAACTATCGGGACAGTAATTCACCCCTCCACTTT. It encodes CASRNYRDSNSPLHF.

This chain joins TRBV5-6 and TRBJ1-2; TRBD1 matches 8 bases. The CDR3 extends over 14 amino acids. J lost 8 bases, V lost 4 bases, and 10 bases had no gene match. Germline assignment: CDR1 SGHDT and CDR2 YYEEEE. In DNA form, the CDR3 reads TGTGCCAGCAGCCAAGCCGCCAGGGGGCTAGGCTACACCTTC. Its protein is CASSQAARGLGYTF.

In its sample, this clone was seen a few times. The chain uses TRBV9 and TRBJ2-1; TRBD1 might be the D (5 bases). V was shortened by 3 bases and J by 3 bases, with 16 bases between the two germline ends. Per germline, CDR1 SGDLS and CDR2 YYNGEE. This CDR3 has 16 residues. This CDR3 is CASSGKDRTYYNEQFF. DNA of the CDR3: TGTGCCAGCAGCGGCAAAGACAGAACCTACTACAATGAGCAGTTCTTC.

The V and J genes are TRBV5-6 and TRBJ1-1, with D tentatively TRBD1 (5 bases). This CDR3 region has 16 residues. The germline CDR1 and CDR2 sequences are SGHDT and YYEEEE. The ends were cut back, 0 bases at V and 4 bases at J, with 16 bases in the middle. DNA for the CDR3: TGTGCCAGCAGCTTGGGGCAGGGAGGAGGAGTCACTGAAGCTTTCTTT. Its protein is CASSLGQGGGVTEAFF.

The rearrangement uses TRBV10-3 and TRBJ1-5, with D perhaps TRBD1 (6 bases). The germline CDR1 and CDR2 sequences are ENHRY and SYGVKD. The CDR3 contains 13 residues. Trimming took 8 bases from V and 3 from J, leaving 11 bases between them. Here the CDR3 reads CAIGTTTNQPQHF. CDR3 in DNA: TGTGCCATCGGGACAACCACCAATCAGCCCCAGCATTTT.

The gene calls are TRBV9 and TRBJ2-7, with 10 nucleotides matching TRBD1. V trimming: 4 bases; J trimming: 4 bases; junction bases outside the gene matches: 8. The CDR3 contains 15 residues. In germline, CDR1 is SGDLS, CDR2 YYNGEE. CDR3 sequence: CASSRGGTGVYEQYF. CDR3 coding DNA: TGTGCCAGCAGCCGGGGGGGGACAGGGGTTTACGAGCAGTACTTC. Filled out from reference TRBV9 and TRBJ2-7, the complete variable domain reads DSGVTQTPKHLITATGQRVTLRCSPRSGDLSVYWYQQSLDQGLQFLIQYYNGEERAKGNILERFSAQQFPDLHSELNLSSLELGDSALYFCASSRGGTGVYEQYFGPGTRLTVT.

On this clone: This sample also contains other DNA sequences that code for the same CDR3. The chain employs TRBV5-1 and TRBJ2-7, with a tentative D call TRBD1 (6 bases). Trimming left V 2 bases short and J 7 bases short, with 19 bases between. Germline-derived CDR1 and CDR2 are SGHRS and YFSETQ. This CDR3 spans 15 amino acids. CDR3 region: CASSFQGTENYEQYF. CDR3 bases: TGCGCCAGCAGCTTCCAGGGGACGGAAAACTATGAGCAGTACTTC.

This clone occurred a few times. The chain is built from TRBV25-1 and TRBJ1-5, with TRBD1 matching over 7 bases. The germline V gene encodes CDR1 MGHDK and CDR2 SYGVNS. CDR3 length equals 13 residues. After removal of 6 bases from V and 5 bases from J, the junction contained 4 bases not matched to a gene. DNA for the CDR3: TGTGCCAGCAGAGGACAGGCCCATCAGCCCCAGCATTTT. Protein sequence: CASRGQAHQPQHF.

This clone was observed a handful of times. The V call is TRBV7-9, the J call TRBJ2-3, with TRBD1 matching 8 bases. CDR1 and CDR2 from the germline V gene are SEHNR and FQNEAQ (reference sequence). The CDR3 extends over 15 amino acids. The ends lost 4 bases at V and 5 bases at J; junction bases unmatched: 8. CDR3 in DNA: TGTGCCAGCAGCTCCCCAGACAGGGGAGGAGATACGCAGTATTTT. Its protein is CASSSPDRGGDTQYF.

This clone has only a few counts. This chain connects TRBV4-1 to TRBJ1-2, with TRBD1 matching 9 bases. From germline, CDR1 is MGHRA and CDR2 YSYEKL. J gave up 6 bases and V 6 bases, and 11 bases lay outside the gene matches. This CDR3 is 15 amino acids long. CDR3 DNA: TGCGCCAGCAGGGGCTACAGACAGGGGGACAATGGCTACACCTTC. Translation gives CASRGYRQGDNGYTF.

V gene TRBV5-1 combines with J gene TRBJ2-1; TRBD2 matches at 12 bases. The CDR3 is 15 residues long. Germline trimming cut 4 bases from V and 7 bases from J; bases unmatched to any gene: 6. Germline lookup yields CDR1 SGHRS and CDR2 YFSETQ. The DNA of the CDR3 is TGCGCCAGCAGCCCCCTAGCGGGGGGGCCTAATGAGCAGTTCTTC. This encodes CASSPLAGGPNEQFF.

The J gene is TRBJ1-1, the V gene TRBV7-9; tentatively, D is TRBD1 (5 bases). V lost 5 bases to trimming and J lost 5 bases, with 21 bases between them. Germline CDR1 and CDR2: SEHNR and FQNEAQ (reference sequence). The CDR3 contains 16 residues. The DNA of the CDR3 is TGTGCCAGCAGCAAAGGGACGGACTTCGGGGGAACTGAAGCTTTCTTT. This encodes CASSKGTDFGGTEAFF.

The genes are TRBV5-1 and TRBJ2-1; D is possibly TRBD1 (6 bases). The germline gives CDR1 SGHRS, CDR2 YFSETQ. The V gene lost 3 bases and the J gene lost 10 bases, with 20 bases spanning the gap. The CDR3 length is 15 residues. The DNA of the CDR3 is TGCGCCAGCAGCTCCGGGACCATAGGGGGTAAAGAGCAGTTCTTC. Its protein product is CASSSGTIGGKEQFF.

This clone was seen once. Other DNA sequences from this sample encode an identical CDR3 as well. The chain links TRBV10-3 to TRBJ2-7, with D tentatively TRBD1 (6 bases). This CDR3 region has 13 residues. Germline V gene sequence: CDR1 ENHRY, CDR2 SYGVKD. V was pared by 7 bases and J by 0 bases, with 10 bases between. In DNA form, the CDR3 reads TGTGCCATCAAAGGACAGAGCTCCTACGAGCAGTACTTC. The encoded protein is CAIKGQSSYEQYF.

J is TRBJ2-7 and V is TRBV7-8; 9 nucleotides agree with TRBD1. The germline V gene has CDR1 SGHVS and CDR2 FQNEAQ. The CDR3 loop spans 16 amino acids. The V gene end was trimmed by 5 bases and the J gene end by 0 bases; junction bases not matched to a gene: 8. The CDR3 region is CASSPGGTGFSYEQYF. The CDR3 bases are TGTGCCAGCAGCCCCGGAGGGACAGGGTTCTCCTACGAGCAGTACTTC.

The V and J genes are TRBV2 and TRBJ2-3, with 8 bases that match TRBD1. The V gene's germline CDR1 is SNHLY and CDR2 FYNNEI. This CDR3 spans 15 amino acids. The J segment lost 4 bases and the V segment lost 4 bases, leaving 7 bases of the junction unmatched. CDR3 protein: CASSGQGYGADTQYF. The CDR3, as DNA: TGTGCCAGCAGTGGACAGGGGTACGGAGCAGATACGCAGTATTTT.

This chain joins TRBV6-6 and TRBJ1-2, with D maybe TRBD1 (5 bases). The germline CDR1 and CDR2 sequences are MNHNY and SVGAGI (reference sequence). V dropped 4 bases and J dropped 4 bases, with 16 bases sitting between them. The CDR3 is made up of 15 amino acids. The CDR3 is CASSLLQQVFYGYTF. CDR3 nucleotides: TGTGCCAGCAGTTTACTCCAACAGGTTTTCTATGGCTACACCTTC.

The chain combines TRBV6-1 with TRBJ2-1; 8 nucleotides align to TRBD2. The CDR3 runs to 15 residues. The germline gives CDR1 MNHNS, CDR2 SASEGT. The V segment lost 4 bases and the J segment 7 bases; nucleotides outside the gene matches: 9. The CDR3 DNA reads TGTGCCAGCAGTGGGGGACTAGAGGTCATGAATGAGCAGTTCTTC. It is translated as CASSGGLEVMNEQFF.

This CDR3 is CASSLWDSYNEQFF. Here the CDR3 DNA reads TGCGCCAGCAGCCTGTGGGACAGTTACAATGAGCAGTTCTTC. The chain is built from TRBV5-1 and TRBJ2-1; 7 bases are a match to TRBD1. V shed 4 bases and J 4 bases; nucleotides not matched to a gene: 5. The CDR3 is 14 residues long. Per the germline V gene, CDR1 is SGHRS and CDR2 is YFSETQ.

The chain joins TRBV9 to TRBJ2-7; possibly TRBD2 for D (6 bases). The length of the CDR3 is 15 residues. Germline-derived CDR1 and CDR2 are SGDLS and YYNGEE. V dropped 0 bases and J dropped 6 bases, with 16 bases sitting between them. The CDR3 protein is CASSVGRREGSEQYF. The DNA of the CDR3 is TGTGCCAGCAGCGTAGGGAGGCGGGAAGGGTCCGAGCAGTACTTC.

CDR3 protein: CASSATGDNQPQHF. CDR3 DNA: TGTGCCAGCTCCGCGACAGGTGATAATCAGCCCCAGCATTTT. The rearrangement links TRBV18 to TRBJ1-5; weak D call: TRBD1 (6 bases). The CDR3 runs 14 residues. The germline gives CDR1 KGHSH, CDR2 LQKENI. Trimming removed 6 bases at V and 4 bases at J, with 13 bases between.

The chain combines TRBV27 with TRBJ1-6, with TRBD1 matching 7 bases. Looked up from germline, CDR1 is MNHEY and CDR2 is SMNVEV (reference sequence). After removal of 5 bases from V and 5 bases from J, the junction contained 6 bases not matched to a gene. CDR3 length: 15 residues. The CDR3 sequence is CASSQDRVDNSPLHF. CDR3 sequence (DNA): TGTGCCAGCAGTCAAGACAGGGTGGATAATTCACCCCTCCACTTT.

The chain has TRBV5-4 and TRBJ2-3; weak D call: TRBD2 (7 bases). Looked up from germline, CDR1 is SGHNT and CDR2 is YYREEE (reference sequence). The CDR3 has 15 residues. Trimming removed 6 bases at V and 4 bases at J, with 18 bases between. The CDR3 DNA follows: TGTGCCAGCACCGCGAGGGGGGGGGCCCCAGATACGCAGTATTTT. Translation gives CASTARGGAPDTQYF. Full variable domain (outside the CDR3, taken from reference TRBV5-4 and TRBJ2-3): ETGVTQSPTHLIKTRGQQVTLRCSSQSGHNTVSWYQQALGQGPQFIFQYYREEENGRGNFPPRFSGLQFPNYSSELNVNALELDDSALYLCASTARGGAPDTQYFGPGTRLTVL.